This T cell receptor beta chain is from a study of blood T cell repertoires in COVID-19. Turning to the study itself: Donors in the United States, Italy and Spain gave samples during acute or convalescent COVID-19.

Some clones are missing from TCRdb's copy, which holds only in-frame ones; the method was immunoSEQ multiplex PCR. The sample includes fewer than 450,000 clones, 80% to 95% of them seen just once. Participants were placed into cohorts based on the clinical history they reported. Two negative PCRs, clearance, or symptom resolution had been documented for recovered Cohort 3 donors. The germline V gene encodes CDR1 SGHKS and CDR2 YYEKEE (reference sequence). V lost 4 bases to trimming and J lost 13 bases, with 20 bases between them. The CDR3 spans 14 residues. The sequencing sample was made of PBMCs or T cells enriched from blood (not recorded which). The receptor was isolated from a man aged 18-30 years who had recovered from COVID-19. The V gene is TRBV5-5, the J gene TRBJ2-2; D gene uncertain. CDR3 region: CASSPLPRLTGLFF. Here the CDR3 DNA reads TGTGCCAGCAGCCCGCTCCCTCGACTCACGGGGCTGTTTTTT.